This T cell receptor (beta chain) was recovered during a study of blood T cell repertoires in COVID-19. Study-level information: PBMCs, B-cell-depleted T cells, or T cells were the source of the cDNA or gDNA that made up the material.

In the original workflow: Amplified reference gene primers provided the basis for estimating nucleated cell counts. Produced via immunoSEQ multiplex PCR; TCRdb's table is partial and in-frame only. That table gives V, J and clone size, and the DNA gave D and trimming. The sample yields 150,000 to 200,000 clones, 85% to 90% seen once. Germline CDR1 reads SGHNT; CDR2 reads YYREEE (reference sequence). V lost 2 bases to trimming and J lost 5 bases, with 12 bases between them. The CDR3 loop spans 14 amino acids. Sequenced material: peripheral blood. The clonotype comes from a man aged 50 or older who had recovered from COVID-19. V gene TRBV5-4 combines with J gene TRBJ2-3; a weak D match, TRBD1 (6 bases). CDR3 residues: CASSFRTDGDTQYF. CDR3 coding DNA: TGTGCCAGCAGCTTCAGGACAGATGGAGATACGCAGTATTTT.